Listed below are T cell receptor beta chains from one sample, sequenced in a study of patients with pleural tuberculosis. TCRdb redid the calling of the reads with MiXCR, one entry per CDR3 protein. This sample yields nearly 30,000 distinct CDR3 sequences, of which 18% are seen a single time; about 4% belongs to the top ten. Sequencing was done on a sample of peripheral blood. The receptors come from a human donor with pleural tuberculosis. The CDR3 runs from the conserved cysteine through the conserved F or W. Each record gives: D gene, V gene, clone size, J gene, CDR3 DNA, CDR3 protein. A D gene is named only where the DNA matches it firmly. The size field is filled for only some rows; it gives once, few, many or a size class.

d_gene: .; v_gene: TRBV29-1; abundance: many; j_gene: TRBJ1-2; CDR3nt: TGCAGCGTTGACGAGGGGAGAGAATATGGCTACACCTTC; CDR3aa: CSVDEGREYGYTF
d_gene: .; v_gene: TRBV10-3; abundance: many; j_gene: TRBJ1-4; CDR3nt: TGTGCCATCAGTGACGGAGGGATTAATGAAAAACTGTTTTTT; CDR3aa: CAISDGGINEKLFF
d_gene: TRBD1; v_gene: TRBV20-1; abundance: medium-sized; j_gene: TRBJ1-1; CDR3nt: TGCAGTGCTAGAGACCGGACAGGACCCGGTGAAGCTTTCTTT; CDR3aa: CSARDRTGPGEAFF
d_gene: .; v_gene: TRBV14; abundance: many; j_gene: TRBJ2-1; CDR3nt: TGTGCCAGCAGCCAAGATCTATACAATGAGCAGTTCTTC; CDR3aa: CASSQDLYNEQFF
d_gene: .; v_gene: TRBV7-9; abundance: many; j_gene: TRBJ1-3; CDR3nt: TGTGCCAGCAGCTCCCGGGGGCTCGCCTCTGGAAACACCATATATTTT; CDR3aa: CASSSRGLASGNTIYF
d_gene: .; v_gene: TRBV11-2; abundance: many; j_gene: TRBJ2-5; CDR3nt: TGTGCCAGCAGCTTCGGAGAGACCCAGTACTTC; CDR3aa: CASSFGETQYF
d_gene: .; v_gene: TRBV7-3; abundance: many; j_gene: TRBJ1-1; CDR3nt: TGTGCCAGCAGCTTAACCGGGGCTAGAAACACTGAAGCTTTCTTT; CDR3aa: CASSLTGARNTEAFF
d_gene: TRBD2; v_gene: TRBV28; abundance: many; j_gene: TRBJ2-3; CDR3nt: TGTGCCAGCCCCCCGGGACTAGCGGACACAGATACGCAGTATTTT; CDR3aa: CASPPGLADTDTQYF
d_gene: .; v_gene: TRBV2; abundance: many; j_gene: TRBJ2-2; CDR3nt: TGTGCCAGCGGGGAGGAGATGTGGGAGCTGTTTTTT; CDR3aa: CASGEEMWELFF
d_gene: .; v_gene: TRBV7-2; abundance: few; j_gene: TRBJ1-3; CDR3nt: TGTGCCAGCAGCTTAGCGCTAGGAGGCTCCCAGCGCTCTGGAAACACCATATATTTT; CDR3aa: CASSLALGGSQRSGNTIYF
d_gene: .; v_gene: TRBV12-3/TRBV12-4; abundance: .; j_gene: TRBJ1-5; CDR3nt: TGTGCCAGCAGTCCCCTCCCCTTAACTTATAGCAATCAGCCCCAGCATTTT; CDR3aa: CASSPLPLTYSNQPQHF
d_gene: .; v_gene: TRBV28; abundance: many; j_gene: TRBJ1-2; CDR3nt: TGTGCCAGCAGTTTCGGAGTCTCGGCTAGACGCTGGGGCTACACCTTC; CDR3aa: CASSFGVSARRWGYTF
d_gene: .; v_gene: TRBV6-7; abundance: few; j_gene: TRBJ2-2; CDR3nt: TGTGCCAGCAGTTTAGTGCCCGGGGAGCTGTTTTTT; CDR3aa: CASSLVPGELFF
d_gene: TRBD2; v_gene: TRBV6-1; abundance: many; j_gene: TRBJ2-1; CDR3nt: TGTGCCAGCAGACTAGCGGCCACCAATGAGCAGTTCTTC; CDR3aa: CASRLAATNEQFF
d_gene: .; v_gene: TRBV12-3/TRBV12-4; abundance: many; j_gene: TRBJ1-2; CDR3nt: TGTGCCAGCGAAAACCTTATAGGTGGCTACACCTTC; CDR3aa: CASENLIGGYTF
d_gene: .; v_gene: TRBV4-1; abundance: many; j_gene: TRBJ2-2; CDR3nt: TGCGCCAGCAGCCAAGATGGAGGGCCCGGGGAGCTGTTTTTT; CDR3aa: CASSQDGGPGELFF
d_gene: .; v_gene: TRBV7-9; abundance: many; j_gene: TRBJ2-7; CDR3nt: TGTGCCAGCAGCTTGATATCCGGGACATCCTACGAGCAGTACTTC; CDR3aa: CASSLISGTSYEQYF
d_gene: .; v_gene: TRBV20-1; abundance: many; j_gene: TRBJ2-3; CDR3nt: TGCAGCCCTAGGGGAGGAACAGATACGCAGTATTTT; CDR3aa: CSPRGGTDTQYF
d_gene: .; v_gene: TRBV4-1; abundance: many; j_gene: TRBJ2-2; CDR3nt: TGCGCCAGCAGCCCGGAGGACGGGGAGCTGTTTTTT; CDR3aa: CASSPEDGELFF
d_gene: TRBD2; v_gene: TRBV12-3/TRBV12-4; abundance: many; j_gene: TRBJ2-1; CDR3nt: TGTGCCAGCAGTGGGACTAGCGGGATAAATGAGCAGTTCTTC; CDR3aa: CASSGTSGINEQFF
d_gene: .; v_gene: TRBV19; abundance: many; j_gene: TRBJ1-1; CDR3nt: TGTGCCAGTAGTACCGGGACCGACCACTCTGAAGCTTTCTTT; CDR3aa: CASSTGTDHSEAFF
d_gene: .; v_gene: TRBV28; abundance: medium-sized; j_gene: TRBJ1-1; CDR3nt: TGTGCCAGCAGTTCCTACGACAGCATGAACACTGAAGCTTTCTTT; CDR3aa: CASSSYDSMNTEAFF
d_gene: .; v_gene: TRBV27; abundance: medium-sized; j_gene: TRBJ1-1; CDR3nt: TGTGCCAGCAGCCTAGGACTAGGTGCTGAAGCTTTCTTT; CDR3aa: CASSLGLGAEAFF
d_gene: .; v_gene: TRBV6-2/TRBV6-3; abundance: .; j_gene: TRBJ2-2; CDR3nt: TGTGCCAGCAGTTGGGGGGAGCCGGGCCGGGAGCTGTTTTTT; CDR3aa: CASSWGEPGRELFF
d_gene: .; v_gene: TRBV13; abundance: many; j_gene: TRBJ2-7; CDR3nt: TGTGCCAGCAAGGTCACGAGCTCCTACGAGCAGTACTTC; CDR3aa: CASKVTSSYEQYF
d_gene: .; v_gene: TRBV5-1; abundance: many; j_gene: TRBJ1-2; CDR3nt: TGCGCCAGCAGCTTGTCTACCAACAGGGAAGGCTTTTCTTATGGCTACACCTTC; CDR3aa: CASSLSTNREGFSYGYTF
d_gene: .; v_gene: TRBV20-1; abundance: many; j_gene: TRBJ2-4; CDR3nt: TGCAGTGCGTTAGCCAGGGGCAAAAACATTCAGTACTTC; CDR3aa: CSALARGKNIQYF
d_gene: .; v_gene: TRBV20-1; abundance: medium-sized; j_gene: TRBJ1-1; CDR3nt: TGCAGTGCCCTCCACGGGACACAGAACACTGAAGCTTTCTTT; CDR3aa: CSALHGTQNTEAFF
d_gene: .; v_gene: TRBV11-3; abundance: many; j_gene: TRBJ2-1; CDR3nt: TGTGCCAGCAGCTTAGGGCAGTTTGGTCGTCATGAGCAGTTCTTC; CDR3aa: CASSLGQFGRHEQFF
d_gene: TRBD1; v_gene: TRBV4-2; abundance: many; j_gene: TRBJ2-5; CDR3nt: TGTGCCAGCAGCCAGAACGGGCCGGGACAGCAAGAGACCCAGTACTTC; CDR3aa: CASSQNGPGQQETQYF
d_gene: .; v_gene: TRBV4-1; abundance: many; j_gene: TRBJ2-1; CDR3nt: TGCGCCAGCAGCCGGGGGCCGAGGGGGGTAGGCAATGAGCAGTTCTTC; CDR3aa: CASSRGPRGVGNEQFF
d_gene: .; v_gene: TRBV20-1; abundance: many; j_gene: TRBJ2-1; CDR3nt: TGCAGTGCTATATATAAATCCAACAATGAGCAGTTCTTC; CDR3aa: CSAIYKSNNEQFF
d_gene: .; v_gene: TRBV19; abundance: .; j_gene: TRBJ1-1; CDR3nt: TGTGCCAGTAGTATTTGGGGAGAACCCACCGGGGGGCTGTTCTTT; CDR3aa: CASSIWGEPTGGLFF
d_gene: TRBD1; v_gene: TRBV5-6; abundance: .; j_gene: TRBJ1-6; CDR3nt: TGTGCCAGCAGCTTTGACAGGGCGGGTAGTTCACCCCTCCACTTT; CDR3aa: CASSFDRAGSSPLHF
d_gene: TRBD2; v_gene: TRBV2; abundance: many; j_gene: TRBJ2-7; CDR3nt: TGTGCCAGCTCCCTAGCGGCCACCTCCTACGAGCAGTACTTC; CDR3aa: CASSLAATSYEQYF
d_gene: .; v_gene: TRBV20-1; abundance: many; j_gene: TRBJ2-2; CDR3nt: TGCAGTGCTGGCCGACCGGGACGCCCTCTGACCGGGGAGCTGTTTTTT; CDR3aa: CSAGRPGRPLTGELFF
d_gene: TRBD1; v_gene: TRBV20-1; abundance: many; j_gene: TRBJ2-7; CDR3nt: TGCAGTGCTAGCGGACAGGGGGCTTTTGCGTACTTC; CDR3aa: CSASGQGAFAYF
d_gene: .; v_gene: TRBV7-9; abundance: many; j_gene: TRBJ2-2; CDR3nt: TGTGCCAGCAGCTCCTCACGGAGTAGAGGGGAGCTGTTTTTT; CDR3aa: CASSSSRSRGELFF
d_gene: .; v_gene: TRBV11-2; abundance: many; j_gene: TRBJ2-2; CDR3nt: TGTGCCAGCAGCTTACAACTCAACACCGGGGAGCTGTTTTTT; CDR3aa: CASSLQLNTGELFF
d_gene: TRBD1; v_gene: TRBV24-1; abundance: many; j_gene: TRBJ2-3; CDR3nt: TGTGCCACCAGTGCCACGACAGGGGCAGATACGCAGTATTTT; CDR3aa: CATSATTGADTQYF
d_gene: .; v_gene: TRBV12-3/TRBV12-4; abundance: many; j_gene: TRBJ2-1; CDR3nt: TGTGCCAGCAGGGTAGGGGACCTAGTGGAGCAGTTCTTC; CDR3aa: CASRVGDLVEQFF
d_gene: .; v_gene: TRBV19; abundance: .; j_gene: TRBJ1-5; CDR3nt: TGTCCCAGTATGCCAAGGAGCCTGGGACAGCCCCAGCATTTT; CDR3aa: CPSMPRSLGQPQHF
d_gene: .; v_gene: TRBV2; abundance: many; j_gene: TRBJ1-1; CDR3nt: TGTGCCAGCAGTGAAGAATCGTACACTGAAGCTTTCTTT; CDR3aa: CASSEESYTEAFF
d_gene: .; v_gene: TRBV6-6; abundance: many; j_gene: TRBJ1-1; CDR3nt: TGTGCCAGCAGTTACGCGACAGGAATGAACACTGAAGCTTTCTTT; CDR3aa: CASSYATGMNTEAFF
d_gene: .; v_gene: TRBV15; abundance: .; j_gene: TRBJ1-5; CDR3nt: TGTGCCACCAACAGACCCGGGAGAAAGAGCAATCAGCCCCAGCATTTT; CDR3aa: CATNRPGRKSNQPQHF
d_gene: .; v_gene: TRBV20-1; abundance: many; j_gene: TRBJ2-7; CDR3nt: TGCAGTGCCCCCCGGAGAGGGTTTACCTACGAGCAGTACTTC; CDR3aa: CSAPRRGFTYEQYF
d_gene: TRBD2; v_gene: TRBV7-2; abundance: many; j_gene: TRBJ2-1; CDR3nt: TGTGCCAGCGGGACTAGATACTACAATGAGCAGTTCTTC; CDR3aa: CASGTRYYNEQFF
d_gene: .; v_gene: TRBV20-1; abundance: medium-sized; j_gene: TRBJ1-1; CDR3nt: TGCAGTGCCGCGACCGGGGTCACTGAAGCTTTCTTT; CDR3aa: CSAATGVTEAFF
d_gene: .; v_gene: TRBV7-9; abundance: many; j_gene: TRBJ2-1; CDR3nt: TGTGCCAGCAGCTCCATTTCAGGACAGATAGGGAATGAGCAGTTCTTC; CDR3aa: CASSSISGQIGNEQFF
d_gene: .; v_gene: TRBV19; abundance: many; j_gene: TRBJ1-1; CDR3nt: TGTGCCAGTCGACTTCACGCCCTGAACACTGAAGCTTTCTTT; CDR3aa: CASRLHALNTEAFF
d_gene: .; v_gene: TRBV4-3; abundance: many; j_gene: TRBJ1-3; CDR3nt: TGCGCCAGCAGCCAAGATCCTGGGAGTTCCGCTGGAAACACCATATATTTT; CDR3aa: CASSQDPGSSAGNTIYF